The source of this TCR beta chain is a study of shared clonotypes between healthy human individuals. Germline values: CDR1 KGHSH, CDR2 LQKENI. CDR3 length: 14 residues. Deletions cut 8 bases from V and 4 bases from J, with 16 bases between. Per the study methods: Because ImmunoSEQ provided only junction sequences with no quality scores, the filtering differed. Using immunoSEQ multiplex PCR, the repertoire was profiled, and TCRdb retains in-frame clones only, with some absent. The V and J calls and clone size come from that table; D and trimming were worked out from the DNA. The sample has approximately 980,000 clones, approximately 80% seen once; the top ten hold around 1.5%. A word on this clone: Its antigen is unknown.

Study-level points and caveats: The study found roughly 5% of naive CD4 clonotypes shared across a few donors.

The chain couples TRBV18 to TRBJ2-3; no definite D call. This TCR was recovered from a man younger than 30 in good health. Input material: memory CD4+ T cells sorted from blood. The subset here: CD45RA-negative fraction. This CDR3 reads CASKTGGSSDTQYF. In nucleotides, the CDR3 is TGTGCCAGCAAAACCGGTGGTAGTTCAGATACGCAGTATTTT.